The entry below describes one T cell receptor (beta chain). The data were taken from a study of cytotoxic CD8 clonotypes in ibrutinib-treated CLL. The CDR3 is 16 residues long. The V end lost 4 bases, the J end lost 4 bases, and 16 bases lay between the germline ends. Germline CDR1 KGHSH, CDR2 LQKENI. Sequenced by immunoSEQ multiplex PCR; TCRdb stores in-frame clones only, minus some. The sample includes around 70,000 clones, about nine tenths seen only once; the top ten take under 4%. The genes are TRBV18 and TRBJ1-4; no reliable D call. This sequence was found in a human donor with chronic lymphocytic leukemia. This specimen was PBMCs, taken after 12 months of ibrutinib treatment. Here the CDR3 reads CASSLGSGILNEKLFF. The CDR3 DNA reads TGTGCCAGCTCACTAGGGTCGGGAATACTTAATGAAAAACTGTTTTTT.